These T cell receptor beta chains were read from a single sample in a study of OX40 agonist ivuxolimab in advanced cancers. Data came from immunoSEQ multiplex PCR; TCRdb stores just in-frame clones and leaves some out. The table shows about 70,000 clones, with 85% occurring only once. Source: CD4+ or CD8+ T cells sorted from blood, taken in a trial of the OX40 agonist ivuxolimab. The receptors were gathered from an adult with an advanced solid tumor such as melanoma, head and neck, liver or kidney cancer. CDR3s include the opening cysteine and the closing phenylalanine or tryptophan. D genes are given only for firm matches. Only some rows state a clone size, as once, few, many or a class for expanded clones.

TRBJ1-5	NA	TRBV18	NA	TGTGCCAGCTCACCACGGGGCAGGGGAAAGGATCAGCCCCAGCATTTT	CASSPRGRGKDQPQHF
TRBJ1-1	TRBD1	TRBV7-2	NA	TGTGCCAGCAGGTTTCAGGGGGGCACTGAAGCTTTCTTT	CASRFQGGTEAFF
TRBJ1-3	NA	TRBV11-2	NA	TGTGCCAGCAGACAGGATAACCGAAACACCATATATTTT	CASRQDNRNTIYF
TRBJ2-2	NA	TRBV6-4	NA	TGTGCCAGCAGCCGGGACATCGGCACCGGGGAGCTGTTTTTT	CASSRDIGTGELFF
TRBJ2-2	TRBD2	TRBV11-3	NA	TGTGCCAGCAGCTTGGCTAGCGGGAGAAGAACCGGGGAGCTGTTTTTT	CASSLASGRRTGELFF
TRBJ1-2	TRBD1	TRBV5-6	NA	TGTGCCAGCAGCTCGTCAACTCGGGGCGGACAGGGGGCAAGCTATGGCTACACCTTC	CASSSSTRGGQGASYGYTF
TRBJ2-3	TRBD2	TRBV5-1	NA	TGCGCCAGCAGCTTGACGGCGGGGGGGCTAGATACGCAGTATTTT	CASSLTAGGLDTQYF
TRBJ2-7	NA	TRBV7-2	NA	TGTGCCAGCAGCTTCGACAGGAGCGTGGGGGAGCAGTACTTC	CASSFDRSVGEQYF
TRBJ1-1	TRBD1	TRBV28	once	TGTGCCAGCAGTTCCTACGGGACAGGGGGCCGAAGAACTGAAGCTTTCTTT	CASSSYGTGGRRTEAFF
TRBJ2-4	NA	TRBV7-9	NA	TGTGCCAGCAGCTCTGGCGGGGTAGCCAAAAACATTCAGTACTTC	CASSSGGVAKNIQYF
TRBJ1-4	NA	TRBV5-8	NA	TGTGCCAGCAGCCTGGCCGAAAAACTGTTTTTT	CASSLAEKLFF
TRBJ2-3	NA	TRBV5-4	NA	TGTGCCAGCAGAACTGAGACTAGCACAGATACGCAGTATTTT	CASRTETSTDTQYF
TRBJ1-5	TRBD1	TRBV5-6	NA	TGTGCCAGCAGCTTGGCAGGGGGCCCTCAGCCCCAGCATTTT	CASSLAGGPQPQHF
TRBJ2-3	TRBD2	TRBV5-1	NA	TGCGCCAGCAGCTCTAGCGGGGGAGGGACAGATACGCAGTATTTT	CASSSSGGGTDTQYF
TRBJ2-7	TRBD2	TRBV19	NA	TGTGCCAGTAGTACCCTGACTAGCGCGAGCTACGAGCAGTACTTC	CASSTLTSASYEQYF
TRBJ2-1	TRBD2	TRBV7-6	NA	TGTGCCAGCAGCTCCGGTCTGCCTAGCGGGAGGGCCCACAATGAGCAGTTCTTC	CASSSGLPSGRAHNEQFF
TRBJ2-1	NA	TRBV7-6	NA	TGTGCCAGCAGCGCCTACGGCGGCGGTTCGTACAATGAGCAGTTCTTC	CASSAYGGGSYNEQFF
TRBJ1-1	TRBD1	TRBV5-1	NA	TGCGCCAGCAGCTCCGGACAGGGCACTGAAGCTTTCTTT	CASSSGQGTEAFF
TRBJ2-7	NA	TRBV29-1	NA	TGCAGCTCACTCTCAGGGTCCTACGAGCAGTACTTC	CSSLSGSYEQYF
TRBJ2-3	NA	TRBV18	NA	TGTGCCAGCTCACCGACATTCACAGATACGCAGTATTTT	CASSPTFTDTQYF
TRBJ2-7	NA	TRBV18	NA	TGTGCCAGCTCACCACGGGGGACGTCGTCCTACGAGCAGTACTTC	CASSPRGTSSYEQYF
TRBJ2-4	NA	TRBV19	NA	TGTGCCAGTAGTATCGGCCCTCCTGGGAACATTCAGTACTTC	CASSIGPPGNIQYF
TRBJ2-7	NA	TRBV28	NA	TGTGCCAGCAGTGCCACAGGGATGAACGGGGCCTACGAGCAGTACTTC	CASSATGMNGAYEQYF
TRBJ2-3	TRBD1	TRBV9	NA	TGTGCCAGCAGCGTAGCTCTCGCGGGACAGGGGGGCACCACAGATACGCAGTATTTT	CASSVALAGQGGTTDTQYF
TRBJ1-4	TRBD1	TRBV4-1	few	TGCGCCAGCAGCCAACCCGGGACAGGGCGGAGAAAACTGTTTTTT	CASSQPGTGRRKLFF
TRBJ2-3	NA	TRBV11-2	NA	TGTGCCAGCAGCGCGCAGGTCACCAGCACAGATACGCAGTATTTT	CASSAQVTSTDTQYF
TRBJ2-1	NA	TRBV9	NA	TGTGCCAGCAGCCCCCAGGGGGGCTCCTACAATGAGCAGTTCTTC	CASSPQGGSYNEQFF
TRBJ2-7	TRBD2	TRBV6-5	NA	TGTGCCAGCAGTCGGACTAGCGGGCCTGCTTACGAGCAGTACTTC	CASSRTSGPAYEQYF
TRBJ2-1	TRBD2	TRBV5-4	NA	TGTGCCAGCAGCTTGGCCCCAGCGGGGGGTTTAAATGAGCAGTTCTTC	CASSLAPAGGLNEQFF
TRBJ2-1	NA	TRBV25-1	NA	TGTGCCAGCAGTGAGGGGGGCAGGGGACACTACAATGAGCAGTTCTTC	CASSEGGRGHYNEQFF
TRBJ2-3	TRBD2	TRBV12-5	NA	TGTGCTAGTGGCCCTGGGACTAGCGGGACTACCAAGGGCGATACGCAGTATTTT	CASGPGTSGTTKGDTQYF
TRBJ1-1	NA	TRBV6-5	once	TGTGCCAGCAGTTACTCGTTGGGGGGTCTGAACACTGAAGCTTTCTTT	CASSYSLGGLNTEAFF
TRBJ1-1	NA	TRBV30	NA	TGTGCCTTCCAGAGGGTCATGAACACTGAAGCTTTCTTT	CAFQRVMNTEAFF
TRBJ2-5	TRBD1	TRBV28	NA	TGTGCCAGCAGTTTAGGGACAGGGGGCAAGACCCAGTACTTC	CASSLGTGGKTQYF
TRBJ1-1	NA	TRBV18	NA	TGTGCCAGCTCACCAGGGAGGGTGAACACTGAAGCTTTCTTT	CASSPGRVNTEAFF
TRBJ1-2	NA	TRBV5-1	NA	TGCGCCAGCAGCCCACAGAACAGCTCCCCTGGCTATGGCTACACCTTC	CASSPQNSSPGYGYTF
TRBJ2-3	TRBD2	TRBV19	NA	TGTGCCAGTAGGGTAGCGGGGAGGCTCACAGATACGCAGTATTTT	CASRVAGRLTDTQYF
TRBJ2-2	TRBD2	TRBV5-5	once	TGTGCCAGCAGCTTGCCGACTAGCGGGGGAAACACCGGGGAGCTGTTTTTT	CASSLPTSGGNTGELFF
TRBJ2-4	TRBD1	TRBV30	NA	TGTGCCTGGAGGCGAACGGACAGGGAAAGGGCCAAAAACATTCAGTACTTC	CAWRRTDRERAKNIQYF
TRBJ1-1	NA	TRBV6-5	NA	TGTGCCAGCAGCCTACAAAGGAACACTGAAGCTTTCTTT	CASSLQRNTEAFF
TRBJ2-2	NA	TRBV7-7	NA	TGTGCTAGCAGCTTACGTTCGGACACCGGGGAGCTGTTTTTT	CASSLRSDTGELFF
TRBJ2-1	NA	TRBV5-4	NA	TGTGCCAGCAGTTCCAGGGTGCACAATGAGCAGTTCTTC	CASSSRVHNEQFF
TRBJ2-3	NA	TRBV5-1	once	TGCGCCAGCAGCTTGGGGGACGGACGCACAGATACGCAGTATTTT	CASSLGDGRTDTQYF
TRBJ2-3	NA	TRBV9	NA	TGTGCCAGCAGCGTATTGCGGGATACGCAGTATTTT	CASSVLRDTQYF
TRBJ1-1	NA	TRBV4-3	NA	TGCGCCAGCAGCCGAGGACTAGTATTGAACACTGAAGCTTTCTTT	CASSRGLVLNTEAFF